What follows describes a single T cell receptor (beta chain). In the original processing: Reference gene primer amplification in the assay estimated nucleated cell counts. The assay was immunoSEQ multiplex PCR, and TCRdb's table has in-frame clones only and misses some. V and J calls and clone size are copied from that table; D and trimming were computed from the DNA. The sample contains roughly 700,000 clones, 80% to 90% of which appear only once. These data originate in a study of blood T cell repertoires in COVID-19. Looking at the study overall: The cDNA or gDNA used as material had been derived from T cells, B-cell-depleted T cells, or PBMCs.

This CDR3 is built from 13 residues. Germline V gives CDR1 MNHNY, CDR2 SVGAGI (reference sequence). Trimming removed 4 bases from V and 5 bases from J, with 11 bases in between. Sequenced: peripheral blood. The TCR comes from a young woman with acute or convalescent COVID-19. This chain joins TRBV6-6 and TRBJ2-5; D ambiguous. Here the CDR3 reads CASSSAEVETQYF. The DNA for the CDR3 is TGTGCCAGCAGTTCGGCAGAGGTGGAGACCCAGTACTTC.